This T cell receptor beta chain was obtained from a study of T cell repertoires in cytomegalovirus infection. Study-level information: Public TCR beta signatures indicated both CMV infection and matching HLA type.

A word on this clonotype: Antigen specificity is unknown.

Germline V CDR1 and CDR2: SGHAT, FQNNGV. The CDR3 consists of 21 residues. V shed 4 bases, J shed 4 bases, and the junction held 24 bases outside the gene matches. Study results and limitations: Individuals carrying CMV plus the relevant HLA were identified by cumulative frequency of public TCR beta families.

TCRdb independently ran MiXCR on the reads; one entry per CDR3 protein. The sample contains approximately 310,000 distinct CDR3 sequences, around 25% of which appear only once. The chain carries TRBV11-2 and TRBJ2-1; 8 bases are shared with TRBD2. The input for sequencing was cultured PBMCs, taken from culture after CMV antigen stimulation. The TCR was taken from a human donor in good health (CMV status not recorded). Some clones in this sample may be carry-over from other donors' samples. CDR3 DNA: TGTGCCAGCAGCTCTATCGGGGGGGGGGGCCCTGGGGGTGGAGAATACAATGAGCAGTTCTTC. Protein: CASSSIGGGGPGGGEYNEQFF.